This section outlines one T cell receptor beta chain sequence together with its context. This entry belongs to a study of blood T cell repertoires in COVID-19. Using immunoSEQ multiplex PCR, the repertoire was profiled, and TCRdb retains in-frame clones only, with some absent. The table lists roughly 340,000 clones, 85% to 90% of them singletons. CDR1 and CDR2 (germline): SGHNT, YYREEE (reference sequence). The CDR3 has 14 amino acids. With 9 bases clipped from V and 6 bases from J, the junction kept 11 bases outside the gene matches. Sequencing was carried out using peripheral blood. The sequence came from a woman in her seventies with COVID-19, enrolled during active disease. The J gene is TRBJ2-1, the V gene TRBV5-4; 8 nucleotides match TRBD2. CDR3 loop: CATSHSGGSNEQFF. The CDR3, as DNA: TGTGCCACTTCCCACAGCGGGGGATCCAATGAGCAGTTCTTC.